The T cell receptor beta chain described here comes from a study of PD-1 blockade in classical Hodgkin lymphoma. Germline CDR1 LNHNV, CDR2 YYDKDF (reference sequence). The CDR3 has 14 residues. Trimming took 3 bases from V and 13 from J, leaving 19 bases between them. The time point was: cycle 4 day 1 (C4D1), after more than five weeks of nivolumab. Every patient relapsed after autologous stem cell transplantation, and brentuximab vedotin exposure varied. Here immunoSEQ multiplex PCR was the method, and the copy in TCRdb shows in-frame clones only, minus some. The sample consists of about 33,000 clones, around three quarters of them appearing once.

This chain connects TRBV15 to TRBJ2-1, with TRBD1 as a possible D gene (7 bases). Source: peripheral blood mononuclear cells (PBMCs), taken before the fourth cycle of nivolumab. This receptor was identified in a human donor with classical Hodgkin lymphoma. The CDR3: CATSRAGGPINQFF. The CDR3 region has the DNA TGTGCCACCAGCAGGGCAGGGGGGCCGATTAACCAGTTCTTC. Based on the CDR3 plus reference TRBV15 and TRBJ2-1, the full variable domain is DAMVIQNPRYQVTQFGKPVTLSCSQTLNHNVMYWYQQKSSQAPKLLFHYYDKDFNNEADTPDNFQSRRPNTSFCFLDIRSPGLGDTAMYLCATSRAGGPINQFFGPGTRLTVL.